These 14 T cell receptor beta chains came from one sample sequenced in a study of neurological immune-mediated disorders. Time point specified: longitudinal time-point 3. TCRdb independently ran MiXCR on the 5' RACE reads; one entry per CDR3 protein. The data hold about 80,000 distinct CDR3 sequences, with 4.3% observed a single time. What was sequenced was PBMCs. The source is a woman aged 55-69 years with multiple sclerosis.

At least ten counts were recorded for this clonotype. The CDR3 region has the DNA TGTGCCAGCAGCCCAATTTTATGGGGGACTGGAAACACCATATATTTT. Translating it yields CASSPILWGTGNTIYF. This chain links TRBV3-1 with TRBJ1-3, with D possibly being TRBD1 (5 bases). CDR3 length: 16 residues. Germline V lookup: CDR1 LGHDT, CDR2 YNNKEL (reference sequence). The V and J ends lost 4 bases and 2 bases respectively, with 15 bases between them.

The table lists this clonotype with many counts. This rearrangement joins TRBV7-9 to TRBJ2-5, with D hard to call. V was shortened by 2 bases and J by 4 bases, with 8 bases between the two germline ends. The CDR3 spans 13 residues. Looked up from germline, CDR1 is SEHNR and CDR2 is FQNEAQ (reference sequence). CDR3 DNA sequence: TGTGCCAGCAGCTTACTCGGCCCAGAGACCCAGTACTTC. Its translation is CASSLLGPETQYF.

In its sample, this clonotype was seen many times. V and J are TRBV20-1 and TRBJ1-5, with 8 bases fitting TRBD1. This CDR3 has 15 residues. Germline assignment: CDR1 DFQATT and CDR2 SNEGSKA (reference sequence). V lost 0 bases, J lost 7 bases, and 8 bases stayed unmatched. The CDR3 is CSARDPRRGLQPQHF. The CDR3 nucleotides are TGCAGTGCTAGAGACCCGCGCAGGGGGCTCCAGCCCCAGCATTTT.

Many counts were recorded for this clonotype. The CDR3 nucleotides are TGCAGCGTGAGCCGGGAGAACACTGAAGCTTTCTTT. As protein: CSVSRENTEAFF. V gene TRBV29-1 combines with J gene TRBJ1-1; D is unclear. V lost 6 bases and J 1 base, leaving 9 bases between the germline ends. The CDR3 covers 12 residues. Per the germline V gene, CDR1 is SQVTM and CDR2 is ANQGSEA.

This clonotype was found many times. This chain uses TRBV7-8 with TRBJ2-3, with D perhaps being TRBD1 or TRBD2 (7 bases each). The CDR3 runs to 14 residues. Germline CDR1 and CDR2: SGHVS and FQNEAQ. Trimming cost V 6 bases and J 4 bases, with 14 bases left between them. DNA of the CDR3: TGTGCCAGCAGGGGGAGGGGGCGGTCAGATACGCAGTATTTT. It is translated as CASRGRGRSDTQYF.

This clonotype showed up many times. This chain uses TRBV5-1 with TRBJ2-3; 10 bases are shared with TRBD2. The V and J ends lost 0 bases and 0 bases, in that order; junction bases with no gene match: 4. This CDR3 contains 17 residues. The germline V gene has CDR1 SGHRS and CDR2 YFSETQ. CDR3 DNA sequence: TGCGCCAGCAGCTTGGAGGGACTAGCGTATAGCACAGATACGCAGTATTTT. Its protein is CASSLEGLAYSTDTQYF.

There are many counts of this clonotype. V usage is TRBV12-3 or TRBV12-4 and J usage is TRBJ1-1; possibly TRBD1 for D (6 bases). This CDR3 contains 17 residues. Trimming took 7 bases from V and 0 from J, leaving 21 bases between them. The DNA for the CDR3 is TGTGCCAGCACCCAACCGGGGGGGCGCCTGTTGAACACTGAAGCTTTCTTT. Its protein product is CASTQPGGRLLNTEAFF.

About this clonotype itself: This may be a read error, as it is one base from a much larger clone. The rearrangement joins TRBV6-2 or TRBV6-3 to TRBJ1-1; 7 nucleotides align to TRBD1. Germline V gene lookup returns CDR1 MNHEY and CDR2 SVGEGT. The CDR3 spans 16 residues. Germline trimming cut 4 bases from V and 0 bases from J; bases unmatched to any gene: 8. The CDR3 loop reads CASSWKGGLMNTEAFF. CDR3 in DNA: TGTGCCAGCAGTTGGAAAGGGGGCCTTATGAACACTGAAGCTTTCTTT.

This clonotype was seen ten or more times. The rearrangement joins TRBV2 to TRBJ2-2, with D maybe TRBD1 (6 bases). CDR1 and CDR2 (germline): SNHLY, FYNNEI. The CDR3 extends over 18 amino acids. V shed 6 bases and J shed 3 bases, with 23 bases lying between them. The CDR3 sequence is CASRASWGLNSDTGELFF. CDR3 nucleotides: TGTGCCAGCAGGGCTTCTTGGGGGCTTAATAGTGACACCGGGGAGCTGTTTTTT.

As concerns this clonotype: Given a much more abundant clone one base away, this may be a read error. The chain carries TRBV5-1 and TRBJ2-7; TRBD2 might be the D (5 bases). Germline CDR1 reads SGHRS; CDR2 reads YFSETQ. V shed 4 bases and J shed 5 bases, with 19 bases lying between them. The CDR3 is 15 residues long. The CDR3 sequence: CASSRTSVQLNEQYF. CDR3 nucleotide sequence: TGCGCCAGCAGCCGGACTTCGGTACAGCTGAACGAGCAGTACTTC.

This clonotype occurred many times. The chain carries TRBV24-1 and TRBJ1-2; the D is unclear. The CDR3 consists of 14 residues. Germline lookup yields CDR1 KGHDR and CDR2 SFDVKD. The V and J ends lost 1 base and 8 bases respectively, with 13 bases between them. The CDR3 DNA follows: TGTGCCACCAGTGATTTAGGCAGGTCTCGAGGCTACACCTTC. This gives the protein CATSDLGRSRGYTF.

This clonotype has just a few counts. The chain employs TRBV5-5 and TRBJ1-4; TRBD1 matches 7 bases. This CDR3 comprises 16 residues. Trimming took 3 bases from V and 4 from J; bases not matched to a gene: 9. CDR1 and CDR2 (germline): SGHKS, YYEKEE (reference sequence). CDR3 sequence reads: CASSYYRQGGNEKLFF. The CDR3 DNA reads as TGTGCCAGCAGCTATTACAGACAGGGTGGTAATGAAAAACTGTTTTTT.

This clonotype is medium-sized in the sample. This chain uses TRBV5-1 with TRBJ2-5; D may match TRBD1 or TRBD2 (5 bases each). CDR1 is SGHRS, CDR2 YFSETQ, per germline. The CDR3 totals 14 residues. The V gene lost 3 bases and the J gene lost 1 base, with 10 bases spanning the gap. CDR3 DNA: TGCGCCAGCAGCTCGGGACGGGGCCAAGAGACCCAGTACTTC. This sequence encodes CASSSGRGQETQYF.

This clonotype was recorded many times. The CDR3 loop is CASSQERQTGWYF. The CDR3 DNA sequence: TGTGCCAGCAGCCAAGAAAGACAAACAGGGTGGTACTTC. This chain joins TRBV3-1 and TRBJ2-7, with D perhaps matching TRBD1 (6 bases). From germline, CDR1 is LGHDT and CDR2 YNNKEL (reference sequence). V shed 0 bases and J shed 12 bases, with 15 bases lying between them. CDR3 length: 13 amino acids.